The clone carrying this T cell receptor beta chain was recorded at least ten times. Stable hyperthyroidism: no ophthalmopathy progression over 18 months of follow-up. Around 9.8 ml fresh peripheral blood yielded the PBMCs. The TCR beta CDR3 regions underwent amplification using RNA transcripts as the source. The HTBI primer set served for first-round RT-PCR of the TCR CDR3. Each CDR3 protein gets one entry after TCRdb re-called the multiplex PCR reads with MiXCR. The sample shows 750,000 to 900,000 distinct CDR3 sequences, approximately 40% of them seen only once. The data were obtained in a study of T cells in Graves' hyperthyroidism and ophthalmopathy. Germline CDR1 is SGHRS and CDR2 is YFSETQ. The CDR3 loop spans 15 amino acids. The trim removed 4 bases at V and 5 bases at J, leaving 6 bases unmatched.

The clonotype originates from a young man with Graves' hyperthyroidism. The chain uses TRBV5-1 and TRBJ2-2; 9 nucleotides agree with TRBD2. Sequenced input: blood. The CDR3 loop is CASSTGLARTGELFF. CDR3 in DNA: TGCGCCAGCAGCACCGGACTAGCGAGAACCGGGGAGCTGTTTTTT.